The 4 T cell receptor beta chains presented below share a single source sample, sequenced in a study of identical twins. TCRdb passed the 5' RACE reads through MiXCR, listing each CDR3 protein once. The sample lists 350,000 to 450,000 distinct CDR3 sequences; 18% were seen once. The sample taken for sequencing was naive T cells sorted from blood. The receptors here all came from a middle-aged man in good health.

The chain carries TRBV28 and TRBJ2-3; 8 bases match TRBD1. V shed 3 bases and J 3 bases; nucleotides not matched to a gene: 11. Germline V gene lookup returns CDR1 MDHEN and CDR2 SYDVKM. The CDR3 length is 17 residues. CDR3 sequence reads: CASSFPSQTGETDTQYF. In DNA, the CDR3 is TGTGCCAGCAGTTTCCCCTCCCAGACAGGGGAAACAGATACGCAGTATTTT.

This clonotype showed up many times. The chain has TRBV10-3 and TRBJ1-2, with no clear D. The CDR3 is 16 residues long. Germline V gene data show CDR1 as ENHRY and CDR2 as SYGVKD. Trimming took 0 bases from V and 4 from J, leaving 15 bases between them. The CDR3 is CAISESVQPKAYGYTF. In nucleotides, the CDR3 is TGTGCCATCAGTGAGTCCGTGCAGCCAAAAGCCTATGGCTACACCTTC.

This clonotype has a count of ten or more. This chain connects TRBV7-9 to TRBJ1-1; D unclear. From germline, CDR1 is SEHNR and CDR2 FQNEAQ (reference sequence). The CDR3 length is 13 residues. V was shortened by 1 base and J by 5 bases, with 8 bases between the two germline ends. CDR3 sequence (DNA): TGTGCCAGCAGCTTAGGTTCGGGGACTGAAGCTTTCTTT. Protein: CASSLGSGTEAFF.

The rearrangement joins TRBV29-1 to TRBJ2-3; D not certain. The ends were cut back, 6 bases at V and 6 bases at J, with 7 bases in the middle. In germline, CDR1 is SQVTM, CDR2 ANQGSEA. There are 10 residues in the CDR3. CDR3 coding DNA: TGCAGCGTCGACTCCGATACGCAGTATTTT. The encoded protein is CSVDSDTQYF.